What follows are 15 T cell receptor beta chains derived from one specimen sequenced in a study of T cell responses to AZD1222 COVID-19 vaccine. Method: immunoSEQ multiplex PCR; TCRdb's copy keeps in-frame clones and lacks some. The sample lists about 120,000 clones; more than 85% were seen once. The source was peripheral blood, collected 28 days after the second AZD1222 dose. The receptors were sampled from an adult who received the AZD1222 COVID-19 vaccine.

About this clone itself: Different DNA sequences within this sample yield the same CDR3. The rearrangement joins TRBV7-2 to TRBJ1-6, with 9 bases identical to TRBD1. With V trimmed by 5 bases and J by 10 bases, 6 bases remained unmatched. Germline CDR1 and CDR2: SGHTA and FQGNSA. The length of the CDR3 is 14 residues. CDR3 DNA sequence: TGTGCCAGCAGCGCGGGACAGGGTCGCTCACCCCTCCACTTT. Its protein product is CASSAGQGRSPLHF.

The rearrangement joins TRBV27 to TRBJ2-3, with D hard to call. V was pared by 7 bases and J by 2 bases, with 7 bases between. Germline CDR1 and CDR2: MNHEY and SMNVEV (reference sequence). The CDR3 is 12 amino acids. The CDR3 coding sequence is TGTGCCAGCATTATTAACACAGATACGCAGTATTTT. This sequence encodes CASIINTDTQYF.

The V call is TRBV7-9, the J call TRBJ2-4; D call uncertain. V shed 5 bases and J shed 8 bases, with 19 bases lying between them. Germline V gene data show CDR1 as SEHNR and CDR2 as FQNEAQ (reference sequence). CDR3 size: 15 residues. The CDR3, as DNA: TGTGCCAGCAGCCCCCCTCAGGCCGCCATCGACATTCAGTACTTC. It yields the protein CASSPPQAAIDIQYF.

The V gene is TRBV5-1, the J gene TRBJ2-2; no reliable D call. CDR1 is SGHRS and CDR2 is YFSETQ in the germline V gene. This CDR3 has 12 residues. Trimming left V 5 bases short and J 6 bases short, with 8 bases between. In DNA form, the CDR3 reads TGCGCCAGCAGGTGGGAAGCCGGGGAGCTGTTTTTT. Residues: CASRWEAGELFF.

In DNA form, the CDR3 reads TGTGCCACCAGAGAGGGGGCGCGTAGGACGAACACTGAAGCTTTCTTT. Translated, it gives CATREGARRTNTEAFF. The rearrangement links TRBV24-1 to TRBJ1-1; TRBD1 matches 7 bases. J was trimmed by 1 base and V by 7 bases; bases with no gene match: 11. CDR3 length equals 16 residues. Germline values: CDR1 KGHDR, CDR2 SFDVKD.

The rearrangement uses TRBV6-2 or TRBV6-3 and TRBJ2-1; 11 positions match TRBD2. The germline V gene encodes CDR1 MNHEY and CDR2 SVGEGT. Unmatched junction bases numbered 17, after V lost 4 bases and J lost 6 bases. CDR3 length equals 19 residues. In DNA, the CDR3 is TGTGCCAGCAGTTCTCTCCCGACTAGCGGGGTAATAAGGGGCAATGAGCAGTTCTTC. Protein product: CASSSLPTSGVIRGNEQFF.

The CDR3 coding sequence is TGTGCCAGCAGCGGCACCCGGGACAGCTATGGCTACACCTTC. Translated: CASSGTRDSYGYTF. This chain connects TRBV5-5 to TRBJ1-2, with 7 bases that match TRBD1. CDR3 size: 14 residues. Trimming removed 4 bases from V and 4 bases from J; junction bases left unmatched: 7. Germline V gene sequence: CDR1 SGHKS, CDR2 YYEKEE (reference sequence). Based on the CDR3 plus reference TRBV5-5 and TRBJ1-2, the full variable domain is DAGVTQSPTHLIKTRGQQVTLRCSPISGHKSVSWYQQVLGQGPQFIFQYYEKEERGRGNFPDRFSARQFPNYSSELNVNALLLGDSALYLCASSGTRDSYGYTFGSGTRLTVV.

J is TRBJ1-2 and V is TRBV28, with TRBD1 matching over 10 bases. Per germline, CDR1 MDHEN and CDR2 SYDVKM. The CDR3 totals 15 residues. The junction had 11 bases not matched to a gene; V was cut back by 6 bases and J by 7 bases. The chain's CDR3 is CASSWTGGLTRGYTF. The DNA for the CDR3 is TGTGCCAGCAGCTGGACAGGGGGGTTAACCCGTGGCTACACCTTC.

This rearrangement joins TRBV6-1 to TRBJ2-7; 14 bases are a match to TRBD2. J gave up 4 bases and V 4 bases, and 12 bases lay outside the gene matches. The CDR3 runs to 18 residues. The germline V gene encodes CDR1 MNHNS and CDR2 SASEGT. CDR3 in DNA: TGTGCCAGCAGTGTGACTAGCGGGGGGGCCGGTAGGATGTACGAGCAGTACTTC. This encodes CASSVTSGGAGRMYEQYF.

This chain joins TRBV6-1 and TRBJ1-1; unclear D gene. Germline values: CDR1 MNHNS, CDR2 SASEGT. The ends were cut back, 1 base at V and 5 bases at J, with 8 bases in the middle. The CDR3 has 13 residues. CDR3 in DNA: TGTGCCAGCAGTGAAGTAAAGGGAACTGAAGCTTTCTTT. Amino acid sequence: CASSEVKGTEAFF.

CDR3 coding DNA: TGCGCCAGCAGCCAACTGAACTTTCGGGGGCAGATAAATAATGGCTACACCTTC. This encodes CASSQLNFRGQINNGYTF. This chain uses TRBV4-3 with TRBJ1-2, with D possibly matching TRBD1 (6 bases). Deletions cut 2 bases from V and 6 bases from J, with 25 bases between. The CDR3 length is 18 residues. CDR1 and CDR2 (germline): LGHNA, YSLEER.

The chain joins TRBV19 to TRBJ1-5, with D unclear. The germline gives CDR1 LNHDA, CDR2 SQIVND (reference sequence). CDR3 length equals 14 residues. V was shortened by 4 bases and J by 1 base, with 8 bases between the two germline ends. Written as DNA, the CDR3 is TGTGCCAGTAGTAACGCCTGGAGCAATCAGCCCCAGCATTTT. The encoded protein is CASSNAWSNQPQHF.

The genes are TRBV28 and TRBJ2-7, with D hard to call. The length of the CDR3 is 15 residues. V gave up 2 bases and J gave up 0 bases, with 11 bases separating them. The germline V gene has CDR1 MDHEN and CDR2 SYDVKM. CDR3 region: CASSLMAGLSYEQYF. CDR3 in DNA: TGTGCCAGCAGTTTAATGGCAGGTCTCTCCTACGAGCAGTACTTC.

The CDR3 here is CASSIAPGQKQYF. CDR3 sequence (DNA): TGTGCCAGTAGTATAGCCCCCGGACAGAAGCAGTACTTC. The chain is built from TRBV19 and TRBJ2-7; possible D gene TRBD1, 6 bases. Germline-derived CDR1 and CDR2 are LNHDA and SQIVND (reference sequence). V lost 1 base to trimming and J lost 8 bases, with 12 bases between them. CDR3 length: 13 amino acids. The full variable domain, in which reference TRBV19 and TRBJ2-7 provide the parts outside the CDR3, is DGGITQSPKYLFRKEGQNVTLSCEQNLNHDAMYWYRQDPGQGLRLIYYSQIVNDFQKGDIAEGYSVSREKKESFPLTVTSAQKNPTAFYLCASSIAPGQKQYFGPGTRLTVT.

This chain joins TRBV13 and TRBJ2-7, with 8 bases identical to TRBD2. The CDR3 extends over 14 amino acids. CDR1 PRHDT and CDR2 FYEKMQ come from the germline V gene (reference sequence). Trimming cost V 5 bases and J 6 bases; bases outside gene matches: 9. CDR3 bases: TGTGCCAGCAGCCCTGGACTAGCTTCGGTCGAGCAGTACTTC. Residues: CASSPGLASVEQYF.